A selection of T cell receptor beta chains follows, all from one sample in a study of low-dose radiotherapy and immunotherapy resistance in tumors. One entry per CDR3 protein, called by TCRdb with MiXCR from the reads. The sample has around 90,000 distinct CDR3 sequences, approximately 19% seen once. The sample consisted of PBMCs, taken before treatment. The receptors shown here come from a male donor with prostate cancer. CDR3s leave out the opening cysteine and the closing phenylalanine or tryptophan. The order of the fields is J gene, V gene, clone size, D gene, CDR3 protein. A D gene is named only where the DNA matches it firmly. Size is stated for part of the rows, as once, few or many counts, or as a class when the clone is expanded.

>TRBJ2-3|TRBV20-1|many|NA
SAIRDPYEDTQY
>TRBJ1-2|TRBV5-1|many|TRBD1
ASSFARTGGNYGYT
>TRBJ2-2|TRBV12-3/TRBV12-4|many|TRBD1
ASSSGGPNTGELF
>TRBJ2-7|TRBV28|many|NA
ASSLAGYEQY
>TRBJ2-5|TRBV4-3|many|TRBD2
ASSQRISGGKETQY
>TRBJ1-1|TRBV9|few|TRBD1
ASSVTTGSAEAF
>TRBJ2-7|TRBV7-9|many|NA
ASSPESSYEQY
>TRBJ2-2|TRBV28|many|NA
ASGTITTGELF
>TRBJ2-1|TRBV19|NA|TRBD1
ASLPGQPRDNEQF
>TRBJ2-1|TRBV18|many|NA
ASSPPGGGGDYNEQF
>TRBJ2-1|TRBV12-3/TRBV12-4|many|TRBD2
ASRVSSGRGEQF
>TRBJ1-5|TRBV20-1|many|NA
SAEERVSNQPQH
>TRBJ1-5|TRBV30|many|TRBD1
AWKGQGGNQPQH
>TRBJ2-5|TRBV28|many|TRBD1
ASSSTGAEETQY
>TRBJ2-2|TRBV4-1|few|TRBD2
ASSQAISGSLRTGELF
>TRBJ1-2|TRBV12-3/TRBV12-4|few|NA
ASSSQGYGYT
>TRBJ1-2|TRBV10-3|few|NA
AISEQETGPDGYT
>TRBJ2-1|TRBV3-1|many|NA
ASNKQGLDEQF
>TRBJ1-4|TRBV6-6|few|NA
ASSALTTNEKLF
>TRBJ2-1|TRBV28|many|TRBD2
ASGIAGVVSWSEQF
>TRBJ2-2|TRBV2|many|TRBD2
ASSDGGGLALPGELF
>TRBJ2-7|TRBV5-1|NA|NA
ASRETPGLPYEQY
>TRBJ1-1|TRBV7-2|many|NA
ASSKEVGSWGAF
>TRBJ1-5|TRBV5-1|many|TRBD1
ASSLGTGLHPQH
>TRBJ1-1|TRBV4-1|many|TRBD1
ASSQGGQGEGVAF
>TRBJ1-2|TRBV14|few|NA
ASPSGESSYGYT
>TRBJ2-7|TRBV7-9|NA|TRBD1
ASSPITGGYEQY
>TRBJ1-1|TRBV12-3/TRBV12-4|many|NA
ASSHSGGNTEAF
>TRBJ2-2|TRBV10-3|many|NA
AISEGGTGELF
>TRBJ2-7|TRBV20-1|many|NA
SATQGYSGTYSYEQY
>TRBJ1-5|TRBV28|many|NA
ASLAEGWNQPQH
>TRBJ1-2|TRBV4-1|many|TRBD1
ASSQESQGGWKGYT
>TRBJ1-2|TRBV6-1|NA|NA
ASSETAGALYGYT
>TRBJ2-3|TRBV5-4|many|NA
ASSLGPNTDTQY
>TRBJ2-7|TRBV5-1|NA|TRBD2
ASSLASGTYEQY
>TRBJ1-6|TRBV6-5|many|TRBD1
AAQGTGQGGYNSPLH
>TRBJ1-1|TRBV29-1|many|NA
SVARGGATNTEAF
>TRBJ2-2|TRBV19|many|NA
ASSRLGRVTGELF
>TRBJ1-2|TRBV5-4|NA|TRBD1
ASTIDRGYGYT
>TRBJ1-5|TRBV7-8|many|TRBD1
ASSFLQGQASNQPQH
>TRBJ2-3|TRBV19|many|NA
ASSIRPSTSTDTQY
>TRBJ2-7|TRBV28|many|NA
ASREGGGEQY
>TRBJ1-1|TRBV5-1|many|NA
ASSLVQGVEAF